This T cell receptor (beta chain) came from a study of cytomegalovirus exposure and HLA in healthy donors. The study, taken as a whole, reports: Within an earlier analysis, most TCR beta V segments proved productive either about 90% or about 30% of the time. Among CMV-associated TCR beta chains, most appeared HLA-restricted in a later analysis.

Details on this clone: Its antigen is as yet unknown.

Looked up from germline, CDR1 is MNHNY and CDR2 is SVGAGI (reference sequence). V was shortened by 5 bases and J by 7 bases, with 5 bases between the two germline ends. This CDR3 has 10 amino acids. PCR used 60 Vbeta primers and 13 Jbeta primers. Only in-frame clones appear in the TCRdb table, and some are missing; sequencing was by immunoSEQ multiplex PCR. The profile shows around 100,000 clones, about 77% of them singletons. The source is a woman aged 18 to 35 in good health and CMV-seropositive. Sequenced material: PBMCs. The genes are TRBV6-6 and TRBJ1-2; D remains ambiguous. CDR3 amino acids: CASSLSGYTF. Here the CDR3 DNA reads TGTGCCAGCAGTCTTAGTGGCTACACCTTC.